The T cell receptor (beta chain) under discussion was sequenced for a study of blood T cell repertoires in COVID-19. As for the study in general: Acute and convalescent COVID-19 specimens originated in the United States, Italy and Spain. T cells, B-cell-depleted T cells, or PBMCs supplied cDNA or gDNA.

In the source study's methods: Reference gene primer amplification gave estimated nucleated cell counts. Assay used: immunoSEQ multiplex PCR; TCRdb lists only in-frame clones, some missing. Clone size and the V and J calls come from that table; the DNA yielded D and trimming. The sample contains a few hundred thousand clones, about 89% of which appear only once. The V end was cut by 0 bases, the J end by 8 bases, with 10 bases between. The CDR3 totals 13 residues. Germline assignment: CDR1 SGHDN and CDR2 FVKESK. The clonotype originates from a man aged 30 to 39 with acute or convalescent COVID-19. The V call is TRBV14, the J call TRBJ1-2, with unresolved D. The specimen sequenced was peripheral blood. The CDR3 spells CASSQDEFIGYTF. In DNA form, the CDR3 reads TGTGCCAGCAGCCAAGATGAGTTTATCGGCTACACCTTC. The full variable domain, rest sourced from reference TRBV14 and TRBJ1-2, is EAGVTQFPSHSVIEKGQTVTLRCDPISGHDNLYWYRRVMGKEIKFLLHFVKESKQDESGMPNNRFLAERTGGTYSTLKVQPAELEDSGVYFCASSQDEFIGYTFGSGTRLTVV.